These 25 T cell receptor beta chains were all obtained from the same sample, sequenced in a study of cytomegalovirus exposure and HLA in healthy donors. The PCR was carried out with 60 Vbeta primers and 13 Jbeta primers. Repertoires were generated with immunoSEQ multiplex PCR, while TCRdb's copy carries only in-frame clones and drops some. The data contain around 150,000 clones, 79% of them singletons. The sequencing input was PBMCs. The receptors shown here come from a man aged 50 to 59 in good health and CMV-seropositive.

The V call is TRBV19, the J call TRBJ1-1; D perhaps matches TRBD1 (6 bases). This CDR3 region has 14 residues. The germline V gene has CDR1 LNHDA and CDR2 SQIVND (reference sequence). V lost 5 bases and J lost 1, with 11 bases in between. CDR3 DNA: TGTGCCAGTAGTTTTAGGGGGGGGAACACTGAAGCTTTCTTT. It encodes CASSFRGGNTEAFF. The full variable domain, in which reference TRBV19 and TRBJ1-1 provide the parts outside the CDR3, is DGGITQSPKYLFRKEGQNVTLSCEQNLNHDAMYWYRQDPGQGLRLIYYSQIVNDFQKGDIAEGYSVSREKKESFPLTVTSAQKNPTAFYLCASSFRGGNTEAFFGQGTRLTVV.

V gene TRBV6-1 combines with J gene TRBJ2-1, with 10 bases lining up with TRBD2. This CDR3 has 17 residues. V lost 4 bases and J lost 1; bases outside the gene matches: 7. The V gene's germline CDR1 is MNHNS and CDR2 SASEGT. The CDR3 DNA sequence: TGTGCCAGCAGTGTGGCTAGCGGGAGAAGGTCCTACAATGAGCAGTTCTTC. Protein: CASSVASGRRSYNEQFF.

J is TRBJ2-5 and V is TRBV11-2; 10 bases fit TRBD2. The germline V gene encodes CDR1 SGHAT and CDR2 FQNNGV. The CDR3 sequence is 15 residues long. V dropped 2 bases and J dropped 5; count of bases not matched to a gene: 5. The CDR3 region is CASSLSETSGETQYF. The CDR3, as DNA: TGTGCCAGCAGCTTATCCGAGACTAGCGGGGAGACCCAGTACTTC. Full variable domain (missing parts from reference TRBV11-2 and TRBJ2-5): EAGVAQSPRYKIIEKRQSVAFWCNPISGHATLYWYQQILGQGPKLLIQFQNNGVVDDSQLPKDRFSAERLKGVDSTLKIQPAKLEDSAVYLCASSLSETSGETQYFGPGTRLLVL.

This clone was observed a handful of times. At the DNA level, this CDR3 is encoded by other sequences in the same sample as well. The J gene is TRBJ2-5, the V gene TRBV29-1; 11 positions agree with TRBD2. J was trimmed by 2 bases and V by 4 bases; bases with no gene match: 3. The CDR3 runs 14 residues. Germline V lookup: CDR1 SQVTM, CDR2 ANQGSEA. CDR3 protein: CSVAGTSGQETQYF. CDR3 DNA: TGCAGCGTTGCCGGGACTAGCGGACAAGAGACCCAGTACTTC.

Only one count was recorded for this clone. This sequence joins TRBV2 and TRBJ2-7; D might be TRBD2 (5 bases). The CDR3 is 13 residues long. Deletions cut 8 bases from V and 6 bases from J, with 17 bases between. Per germline, CDR1 SNHLY and CDR2 FYNNEI. The CDR3 bases are TGTGCCAGCGTCGACTGGGAGTACGGCGAGCAGTACTTC. Translation: CASVDWEYGEQYF.

The V gene is TRBV6-4, the J gene TRBJ1-5; possible D gene TRBD1, 6 bases. CDR1 and CDR2 (germline): MRHNA, SNTAGT. Trimming shortened V by 7 bases and J by 0 bases, and 16 bases separated the two germline ends. This CDR3 spans 16 amino acids. The CDR3 DNA follows: TGTGCCAGCATATCCCAGGGGACCTTTAGCAATCAGCCCCAGCATTTT. As protein: CASISQGTFSNQPQHF.

V and J are TRBV11-3 and TRBJ2-7; 7 bases map to TRBD1. Germline CDR1 SGHNT, CDR2 YENEEA. Trimming took 5 bases from V and 5 from J; bases not matched to a gene: 9. The CDR3 extends over 14 amino acids. The CDR3 spells CASSPTGLVDEQYF. The CDR3 DNA follows: TGTGCCAGCAGCCCGACAGGGTTGGTAGACGAGCAGTACTTC.

The V and J genes are TRBV5-1 and TRBJ2-7, with 9 nucleotides matching TRBD1. The length of the CDR3 is 14 residues. The V gene end was trimmed by 7 bases and the J gene end by 11 bases; junction bases not matched to a gene: 16. CDR1 and CDR2 (germline): SGHRS, YFSETQ. The CDR3 DNA is TGCGCCAGCCGACCAGACAGGGGGACGAAAAGGGAGTACTTC. Translating it yields CASRPDRGTKREYF.

The J gene is TRBJ2-3, the V gene TRBV2, with 8 nucleotides matching TRBD1. Germline lookup yields CDR1 SNHLY and CDR2 FYNNEI. V was pared by 9 bases and J by 2 bases, with 4 bases of the junction left unmatched. The CDR3 has 13 residues. The CDR3 coding sequence is TGTGCCAGTAAGGACAGGGTCACAGATACGCAGTATTTT. Translating gives CASKDRVTDTQYF.

The J gene is TRBJ2-7, the V gene TRBV15, with a possible D match to TRBD2 (6 bases). Germline V gene data show CDR1 as LNHNV and CDR2 as YYDKDF (reference sequence). This CDR3 spans 15 amino acids. V shed 1 base and J shed 4 bases, with 14 bases lying between them. CDR3 in DNA: TGTGCCACCAGCAGAGTTTCCGGGAGACTTTACGAGCAGTACTTC. As protein: CATSRVSGRLYEQYF.

The chain carries TRBV29-1 and TRBJ2-3; D unclear. This CDR3 region has 13 residues. The germline V gene has CDR1 SQVTM and CDR2 ANQGSEA. The V end was cut by 7 bases, the J end by 3 bases, with 14 bases between. CDR3 nucleotides: TGCAGCGGCCGAGTGAGCCTGACAGATACGCAGTATTTT. As protein: CSGRVSLTDTQYF.

The chain recombines TRBV5-4 with TRBJ2-1; perhaps TRBD2 as D (5 bases). This CDR3 comprises 15 residues. With 3 bases removed from V and 2 bases from J, the gap between germline ends came to 12 bases. Germline CDR1 and CDR2: SGHNT and YYREEE (reference sequence). The CDR3 bases are TGTGCCAGCAGCTCCACCGGGGAGACCTACAATGAGCAGTTCTTC. Translating gives CASSSTGETYNEQFF.

The chain is built from TRBV18 and TRBJ1-1; D remains ambiguous. Trimming left V 1 base short and J 2 bases short, with 11 bases between. This CDR3 has 15 amino acids. Germline CDR1 and CDR2: KGHSH and LQKENI. In nucleotides, the CDR3 is TGTGCCAGCTCACCACTAGAGTTCGGTAACACTGAAGCTTTCTTT. Encoded protein: CASSPLEFGNTEAFF. The full variable domain, completed using reference TRBV18 and TRBJ1-1, is NAGVMQNPRHLVRRRGQEARLRCSPMKGHSHVYWYRQLPEEGLKFMVYLQKENIIDESGMPKERFSAEFPKEGPSILRIQQVVRGDSAAYFCASSPLEFGNTEAFFGQGTRLTVV.

This clone was picked up a small number of times. The J gene is TRBJ2-5, the V gene TRBV28; D may be TRBD2 (6 bases). Germline V gene sequence: CDR1 MDHEN, CDR2 SYDVKM. V lost 5 bases and J 3 bases, leaving 16 bases between the germline ends. The CDR3 length is 15 residues. The CDR3 DNA sequence: TGTGCCAGCAGTCCCCTCGGGAAGCGGGAAGAGACCCAGTACTTC. Translating it yields CASSPLGKREETQYF.

This chain connects TRBV2 to TRBJ2-3, with D possibly TRBD2 on 6 matching bases. Germline V gives CDR1 SNHLY, CDR2 FYNNEI. The CDR3 is made up of 12 amino acids. With 3 bases removed from V and 6 bases from J, the gap between germline ends came to 7 bases. CDR3 in amino acids: CASSDGGDTQYF. CDR3 bases: TGTGCCAGCAGTGATGGAGGGGATACGCAGTATTTT. Based on the CDR3 plus reference TRBV2 and TRBJ2-3, the full variable domain is EPEVTQTPSHQVTQMGQEVILRCVPISNHLYFYWYRQILGQKVEFLVSFYNNEISEKSEIFDDQFSVERPDGSNFTLKIRSTKLEDSAMYFCASSDGGDTQYFGPGTRLTVL.

This chain links TRBV19 with TRBJ2-5, with D possibly matching TRBD2 (5 bases). The germline V gene encodes CDR1 LNHDA and CDR2 SQIVND (reference sequence). Trimming shortened V by 3 bases and J by 7 bases, and 12 bases separated the two germline ends. The CDR3 loop spans 13 amino acids. The CDR3: CASSIGNKGTQYF. As DNA, the CDR3 is TGTGCCAGTAGTATCGGGAACAAAGGGACCCAGTACTTC.

As concerns this clone: At one end the junction does not follow the germline gene, possibly because of a read error. The rearrangement uses TRBV19 and TRBJ2-7; D unresolved. This CDR3 contains 13 residues. Germline CDR1 and CDR2: LNHDA and SQIVND (reference sequence). The CDR3 bases are TGTGCCAGTAGTAAGCAGGCCTCCCACGAGCAGTACTTC. Encoded protein: CASSKQASHEQYF. Using reference TRBV19 and TRBJ2-7 for the parts outside the CDR3, the full variable domain is DGGITQSPKYLFRKEGQNVTLSCEQNLNHDAMYWYRQDPGQGLRLIYYSQIVNDFQKGDIAEGYSVSREKKESFPLTVTSAQKNPTAFYLCASSKQASHEQYFGPGTRLTVT.

The V call is TRBV19, the J call TRBJ2-3; possibly TRBD2 for D (6 bases). V gave up 6 bases and J gave up 0 bases, with 22 bases separating them. Germline loops: CDR1 LNHDA, CDR2 SQIVND (reference sequence). The CDR3 extends over 18 amino acids. The CDR3 DNA sequence: TGTGCCAGTAGATGGGGACTTGGTGACAGCTCTAGCACAGATACGCAGTATTTT. Translating gives CASRWGLGDSSSTDTQYF.

Worth noting for this clone: An end of the junction does not agree with germline; a read error may underlie this. Written as DNA, the CDR3 is TGTGCCAGCAGCTTATGGGCGGGAGAAACGGAAAATGAGCAGTTCTTC. Residues: CASSLWAGETENEQFF. This chain links TRBV28 with TRBJ2-1; the match to TRBD2 covers 7 bases. Per germline, CDR1 MDHEN and CDR2 SYDVKM. CDR3 length: 16 residues.

This clone occurred a few times. The chain combines TRBV10-3 with TRBJ1-5; D is uncertain. Looked up from germline, CDR1 is ENHRY and CDR2 is SYGVKD. There are 13 residues in the CDR3. Trimming took 6 bases from V and 5 from J, leaving 11 bases between them. CDR3 sequence reads: CAIRGALDQPQHF. The CDR3, as DNA: TGTGCCATCAGAGGAGCTCTAGATCAGCCCCAGCATTTT.

This clone was seen a few times. The chain combines TRBV5-4 with TRBJ2-7; TRBD2 matches 11 bases. The CDR3 length is 15 residues. The V segment lost 4 bases and the J segment 4 bases; nucleotides outside the gene matches: 7. Per the germline V gene, CDR1 is SGHNT and CDR2 is YYREEE (reference sequence). Written as DNA, the CDR3 is TGTGCCAGCAGCCGAGATCGGACTAGCGGGTACGAGCAGTACTTC. Translated, it gives CASSRDRTSGYEQYF.

This clone turned up a few times. The chain uses TRBV4-2 and TRBJ2-5, with 12 positions matching TRBD2. Germline CDR1 reads LGHNA; CDR2 reads YNFKEQ. There are 15 residues in the CDR3. Losses at the gene ends were 5 bases for V and 5 bases for J; bases not matched to a gene: 6. The CDR3 here is CASSSTSGRRETQYF. CDR3 DNA sequence: TGTGCCAGCAGCTCGACTAGCGGGAGAAGGGAGACCCAGTACTTC.

The chain couples TRBV27 to TRBJ1-6; a possible D gene is TRBD1 (6 bases). The CDR3 covers 15 residues. Germline V gene sequence: CDR1 MNHEY, CDR2 SMNVEV (reference sequence). Trimming left V 5 bases short and J 6 bases short, with 14 bases between. CDR3 sequence (DNA): TGTGCCAGCAGTCTGGACAGCTACCCTAATTCACCCCTCCACTTT. It is translated as CASSLDSYPNSPLHF.

The V gene is TRBV29-1, the J gene TRBJ2-1; 7 positions match TRBD1. The CDR3 has 14 amino acids. With 7 bases clipped from V and 8 bases from J, the junction kept 14 bases outside the gene matches. The germline gives CDR1 SQVTM, CDR2 ANQGSEA. The DNA for the CDR3 is TGCAGCGCATCACAGGGGTACGGGATTGATGAGCAGTTCTTC. Translation gives CSASQGYGIDEQFF.

The rearrangement links TRBV28 to TRBJ1-4; TRBD1 agrees at 10 bases. V dropped 6 bases and J dropped 0; count of bases not matched to a gene: 16. The germline gives CDR1 MDHEN, CDR2 SYDVKM. This CDR3 contains 20 residues. CDR3 residues: CASRRTRQGALYATNEKLFF. DNA of the CDR3: TGTGCCAGCAGACGAACAAGACAGGGGGCCCTTTACGCAACTAATGAAAAACTGTTTTTT.